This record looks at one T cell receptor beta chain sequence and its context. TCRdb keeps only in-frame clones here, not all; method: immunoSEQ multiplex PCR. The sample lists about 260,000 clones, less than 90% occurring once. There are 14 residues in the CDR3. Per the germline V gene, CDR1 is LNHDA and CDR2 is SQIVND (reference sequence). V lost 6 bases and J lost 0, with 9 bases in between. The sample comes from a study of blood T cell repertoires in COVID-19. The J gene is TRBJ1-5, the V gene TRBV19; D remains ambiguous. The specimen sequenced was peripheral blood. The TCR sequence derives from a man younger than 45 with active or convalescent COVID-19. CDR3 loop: CASRMTGSNQPQHF. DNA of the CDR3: TGTGCCAGTAGGATGACGGGTAGCAATCAGCCCCAGCATTTT.